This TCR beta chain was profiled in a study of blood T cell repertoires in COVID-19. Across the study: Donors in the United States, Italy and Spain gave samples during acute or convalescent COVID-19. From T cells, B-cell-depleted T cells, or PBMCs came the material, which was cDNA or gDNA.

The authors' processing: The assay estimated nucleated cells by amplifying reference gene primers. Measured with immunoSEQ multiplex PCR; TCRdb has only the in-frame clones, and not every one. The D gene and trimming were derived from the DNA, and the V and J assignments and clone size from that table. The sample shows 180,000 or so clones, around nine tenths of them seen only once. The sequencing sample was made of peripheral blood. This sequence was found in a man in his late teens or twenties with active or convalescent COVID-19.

CDR3 residues: CASSYFRGGEETQYF. CDR3 in DNA: TGTGCCAGCAGTTATTTCCGCGGGGGGGAAGAGACCCAGTACTTC. V usage is TRBV6-5 and J usage is TRBJ2-5; 9 bases match TRBD2. The CDR3 sequence is 15 residues long. Germline CDR1 is MNHEY and CDR2 is SVGAGI. V dropped 3 bases and J dropped 3; count of bases not matched to a gene: 5.